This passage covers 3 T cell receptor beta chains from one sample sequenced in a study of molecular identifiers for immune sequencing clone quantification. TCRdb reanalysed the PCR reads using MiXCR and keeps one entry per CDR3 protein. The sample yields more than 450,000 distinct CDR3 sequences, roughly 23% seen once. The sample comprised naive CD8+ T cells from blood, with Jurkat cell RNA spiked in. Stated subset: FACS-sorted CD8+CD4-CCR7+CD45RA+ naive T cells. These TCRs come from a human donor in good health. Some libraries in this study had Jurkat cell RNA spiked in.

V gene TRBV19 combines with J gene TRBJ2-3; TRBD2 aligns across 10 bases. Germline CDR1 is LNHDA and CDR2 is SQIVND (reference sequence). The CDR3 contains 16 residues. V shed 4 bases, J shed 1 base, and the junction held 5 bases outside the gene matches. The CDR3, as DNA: TGTGCCAGTAGTAGCATCGGGACTAGCGGCACAGATACGCAGTATTTT. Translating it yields CASSSIGTSGTDTQYF.

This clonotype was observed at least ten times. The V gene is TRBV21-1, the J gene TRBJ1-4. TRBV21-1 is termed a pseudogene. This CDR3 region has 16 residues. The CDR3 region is CASSKAGKPTNEKLFF. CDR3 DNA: TGTGCCAGCAGCAAAGCAGGAAAACCAACTAATGAAAAACTGTTTTTT.

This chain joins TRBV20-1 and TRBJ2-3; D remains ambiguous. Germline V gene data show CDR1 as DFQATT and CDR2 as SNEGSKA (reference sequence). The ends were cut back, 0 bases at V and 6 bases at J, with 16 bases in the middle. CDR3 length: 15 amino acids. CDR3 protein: CSAREPLLPEDTQYF. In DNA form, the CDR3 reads TGCAGTGCTAGAGAGCCTCTCCTCCCTGAGGATACGCAGTATTTT.